A selection of T cell receptor beta chains follows, all from one sample in a study of CD8 T cells in ankylosing spondylitis. Using its own MiXCR run on the 5' RACE reads, TCRdb lists one record per CDR3 protein. The sample carries 220,000 or so distinct CDR3 sequences, roughly 10% recorded once. The sample comprised blood, either unsorted or a sorted T cell fraction (not recorded which). Receptors were obtained from a male donor with ankylosing spondylitis or in good health (not recorded which). Both conserved end residues are part of each CDR3. The D gene is left open where the match is weak. Clone size appears in some rows only: once, few, many, or a class for an expanded clone.

j_call d_call clone_size v_call cdr3_nt cdr3_aa
TRBJ2-1 NA many TRBV4-2 TGTGCCAGCAGCCAGGTGGATAAGGGGGGGAGCTCCTACAATGAGCAGTTCTTC CASSQVDKGGSSYNEQFF
TRBJ2-7 TRBD2 NA TRBV5-4 TGTGCCAGCAGCTTGGTAGTAGCGGGTACATACGAGCAGTACTTC CASSLVVAGTYEQYF
TRBJ1-2 NA few TRBV30 TGTGCCTGGACTGGAGCCCTTAACTATGGCTACACCTTC CAWTGALNYGYTF
TRBJ1-2 NA NA TRBV25-1 TGTGCCAGCACCGAACGTGTAGGGGGCTACACCTTC CASTERVGGYTF
TRBJ2-3 TRBD2 many TRBV20-1 TGCAGTGCTAGGGCTAACCTGCGGGGGAGCACAGATACGCAGTATTTT CSARANLRGSTDTQYF
TRBJ2-4 TRBD2 many TRBV12-3/TRBV12-4 TGTGCCAGCAGTTCATTCCCCGGACTAGGAAACATTCAGTACTTC CASSSFPGLGNIQYF
TRBJ1-5 NA NA TRBV12-3/TRBV12-4 TGTGCCAGCAGGTACGGCAATCAGCCCCAGCATTTT CASRYGNQPQHF
TRBJ1-1 NA many TRBV28 TGTGCCAGCGACACACCACCCACTGAAGCTTTCTTT CASDTPPTEAFF
TRBJ2-1 TRBD2 many TRBV9 TGTGCCAGCAGCGTCTCCCGACTAGCGGGGGACAATGAGCAGTTCTTC CASSVSRLAGDNEQFF
TRBJ1-6 TRBD1 NA TRBV9 TGTGCCAGCAGCCCACGGGACAGGGGTAATTCACCCCTCCACTTT CASSPRDRGNSPLHF
TRBJ1-3 NA NA TRBV6-1 TGTGCCAGCAGGCAAACAGGGATCGGAAACACCATATATTTT CASRQTGIGNTIYF
TRBJ1-2 TRBD1 few TRBV12-3/TRBV12-4 TGTGCCAGCAGTACAAACAGGGGGGACGGCTACACCTTC CASSTNRGDGYTF
TRBJ2-3 NA few TRBV14 TGTGCCAGCAGCCAAGGGGCTAGCCGTGGAGATACGCAGTATTTT CASSQGASRGDTQYF
TRBJ2-2 NA NA TRBV5-1 TGCGCCAGCAGCCCCTCGACTAGGTCGCCGACCGGGGAGCTGTTTTTT CASSPSTRSPTGELFF
TRBJ1-1 TRBD1 NA TRBV19 TGTGCTATACGGGCGGGGGACAGGATGAACACTGAAGCTTTCTTT CAIRAGDRMNTEAFF
TRBJ2-2 NA NA TRBV25-1 TGTGCCAGCAGTACTGCCGGGGAGCTGTTTTTT CASSTAGELFF
TRBJ2-7 NA many TRBV7-2 TGTGCCAGCAGCTTAGGGATGGGGCCCGACCCATCCTACGAGCAGTACTTC CASSLGMGPDPSYEQYF
TRBJ2-3 TRBD1 many TRBV30 TGTGCCTGGAGTGGAGACAGGGGTCCAGATACGCAGTATTTT CAWSGDRGPDTQYF
TRBJ2-3 NA many TRBV5-1 TGCGCCAGCAGCTTGATGTCAGCTGATACGCAGTATTTT CASSLMSADTQYF
TRBJ2-5 NA many TRBV7-2 TGTGCCAGCAGCTTGACTGAGACCCAGTACTTC CASSLTETQYF
TRBJ2-5 NA many TRBV9 TGTGCCAGCAGCGCCGGCAACGATGAGACCCAGTACTTC CASSAGNDETQYF
TRBJ2-7 NA many TRBV7-7 TGTGCTAGCAGCCAGCCGGGATCCTACGAGCAGTACTTC CASSQPGSYEQYF
TRBJ1-2 NA many TRBV7-2 TGTGCCAGCACCCGAGGAGCTAACTATGGCTACACCTTC CASTRGANYGYTF
TRBJ2-7 NA NA TRBV20-1 TGCAGTGCTAGAGGAGAGGCCCCCTACGAGCAGTACTTC CSARGEAPYEQYF
TRBJ2-7 TRBD2 many TRBV20-1 TGCAGTGCCCCCCGGACTAGCGGGGGTTACGAGCAGTACTTC CSAPRTSGGYEQYF
TRBJ2-2 TRBD2 NA TRBV9 TGTGCCAGCAGCGCCCTAGCGGGGGGGCGTACCGGGGAGCTGTTTTTT CASSALAGGRTGELFF
TRBJ1-2 TRBD1 many TRBV12-3/TRBV12-4 TGTGCCAGCAGTTCCAGTGACAGGGGGAACGGCTACACCTTC CASSSSDRGNGYTF
TRBJ2-6 TRBD1 NA TRBV5-6 TGTGCCAGCAGCTTGGAAGGGGGCTTTGCTCCTGGGGCCAACGTCCTGACTTTC CASSLEGGFAPGANVLTF
TRBJ1-2 TRBD1 many TRBV29-1 TGCAGCGTTGTCGGGGACAGGGGGCCTCCTGGCTACACCTTC CSVVGDRGPPGYTF
TRBJ2-3 TRBD1 many TRBV24-1 TGTGCCACGAGACCGACAGGGGGCAACCCAAAAAGAGGAGATACGCAGTATTTT CATRPTGGNPKRGDTQYF
TRBJ2-5 TRBD2 many TRBV9 TGTGCCAGCAGCCCGAGGACTAGCGGGGGGGCCAAAGAGACCCAGTACTTC CASSPRTSGGAKETQYF
TRBJ2-7 TRBD1 many TRBV6-5 TGTGCCAGCAGTTATAGGACAGGAAGCTCCTACGAGCAGTACTTC CASSYRTGSSYEQYF
TRBJ1-2 NA NA TRBV4-2 TGTGCCATCAGCCTGGGGGCCCTCGGCTGGGACGGGGTCTATGGCTACACCTTC CAISLGALGWDGVYGYTF
TRBJ1-2 NA many TRBV6-1 TGTGCCAGCAGTGAGGGTTCCGACTATGGCTACACCTTC CASSEGSDYGYTF
TRBJ2-4 TRBD1 many TRBV7-2 TGTGCCAGCAGCTCTGGACAGGGGGTGGAAAACATTCAGTACTTC CASSSGQGVENIQYF
TRBJ2-5 NA many TRBV20-1 TGCAGTGCTTTTCAGACAGGTTTCCAAGAGACCCAGTACTTC CSAFQTGFQETQYF
TRBJ2-5 NA NA TRBV7-3 TGTGCCAGCAGCTTAACGGCGGGGAACCAAGAGACCCAGTACTTC CASSLTAGNQETQYF
TRBJ2-7 NA many TRBV5-1 TGCGCCAGCAGCTTGGAACAGGCCGAGCAGTACTTC CASSLEQAEQYF
TRBJ2-7 NA NA TRBV7-9 TGTGCCAGCAGCCCCTGGGCAGCTCGGAATCACGAGCAGTACTTC CASSPWAARNHEQYF
TRBJ2-2 NA many TRBV5-1 TGCGCCAGCAGGGAACAGGGTATGAACACCGGGGAGCTGTTTTTT CASREQGMNTGELFF
TRBJ2-1 TRBD2 few TRBV3-1 TGTGCCAGCAGCAGCCGGACTAGCGAAGATGAGCAGTTCTTC CASSSRTSEDEQFF
TRBJ2-1 NA NA TRBV5-1 TGCGCCAGCAGCGACCTGGCTCGGGGGGCCGGCGATGAGCAGTTCTTC CASSDLARGAGDEQFF
TRBJ2-2 TRBD2 few TRBV6-2/TRBV6-3 TGTGCCAGCAGTTACCCCGGGACTAGCGGAAACACCGGGGAGCTGTTTTTT CASSYPGTSGNTGELFF
TRBJ2-3 NA NA TRBV5-1 TGCGCCAGCAGCTTCGGCAGGACCACAGATACGCAGTATTTT CASSFGRTTDTQYF
TRBJ2-5 TRBD1 many TRBV5-1 TGCGCCAGCAGCTTGGAAGGGGGCGGATGGGAGACCCAGTACTTC CASSLEGGGWETQYF
TRBJ2-1 TRBD2 NA TRBV24-1 TGTGCCACCAGTGATTTGCATAGGACTAGCGGGGGGAACTCCTACAATGAGCAGTTCTTC CATSDLHRTSGGNSYNEQFF